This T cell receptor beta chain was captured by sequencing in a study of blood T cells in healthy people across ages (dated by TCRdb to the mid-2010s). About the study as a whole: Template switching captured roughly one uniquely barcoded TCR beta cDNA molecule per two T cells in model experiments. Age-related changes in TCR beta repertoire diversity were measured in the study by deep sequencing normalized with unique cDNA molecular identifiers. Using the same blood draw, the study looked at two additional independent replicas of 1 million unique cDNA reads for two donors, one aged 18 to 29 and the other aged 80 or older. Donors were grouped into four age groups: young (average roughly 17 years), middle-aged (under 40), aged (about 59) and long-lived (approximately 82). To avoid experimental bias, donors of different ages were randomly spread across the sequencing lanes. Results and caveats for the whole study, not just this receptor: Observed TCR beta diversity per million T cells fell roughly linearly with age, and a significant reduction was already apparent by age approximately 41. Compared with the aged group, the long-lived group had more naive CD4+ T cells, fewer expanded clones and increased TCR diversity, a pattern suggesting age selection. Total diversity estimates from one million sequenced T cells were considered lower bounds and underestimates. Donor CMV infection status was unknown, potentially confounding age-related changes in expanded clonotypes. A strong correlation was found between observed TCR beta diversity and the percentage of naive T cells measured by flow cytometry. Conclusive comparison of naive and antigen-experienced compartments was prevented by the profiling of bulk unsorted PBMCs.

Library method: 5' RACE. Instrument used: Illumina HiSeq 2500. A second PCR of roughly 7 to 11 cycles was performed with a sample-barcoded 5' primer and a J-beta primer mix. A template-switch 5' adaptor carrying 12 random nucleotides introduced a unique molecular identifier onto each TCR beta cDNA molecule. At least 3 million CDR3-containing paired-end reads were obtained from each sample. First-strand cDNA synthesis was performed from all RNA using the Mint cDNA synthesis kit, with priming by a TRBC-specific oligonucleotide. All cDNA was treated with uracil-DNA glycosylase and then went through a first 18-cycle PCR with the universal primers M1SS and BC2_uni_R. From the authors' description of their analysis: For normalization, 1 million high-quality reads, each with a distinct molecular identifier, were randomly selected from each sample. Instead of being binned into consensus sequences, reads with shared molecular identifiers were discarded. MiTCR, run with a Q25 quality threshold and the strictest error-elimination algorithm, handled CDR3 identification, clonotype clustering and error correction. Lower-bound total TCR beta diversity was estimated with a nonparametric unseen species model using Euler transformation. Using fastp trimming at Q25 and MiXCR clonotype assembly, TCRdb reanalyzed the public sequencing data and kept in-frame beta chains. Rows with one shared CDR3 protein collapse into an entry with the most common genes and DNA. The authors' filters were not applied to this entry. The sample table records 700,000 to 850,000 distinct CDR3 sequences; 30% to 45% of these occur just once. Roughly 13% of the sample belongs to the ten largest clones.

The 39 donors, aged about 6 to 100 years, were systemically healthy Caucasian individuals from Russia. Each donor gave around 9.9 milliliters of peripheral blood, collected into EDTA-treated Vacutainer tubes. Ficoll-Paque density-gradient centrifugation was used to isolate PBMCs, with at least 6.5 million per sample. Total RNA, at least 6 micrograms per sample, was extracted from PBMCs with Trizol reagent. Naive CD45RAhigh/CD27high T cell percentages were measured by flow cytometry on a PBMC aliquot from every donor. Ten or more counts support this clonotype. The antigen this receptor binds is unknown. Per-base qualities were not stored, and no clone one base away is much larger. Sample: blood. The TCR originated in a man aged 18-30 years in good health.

The DNA sequence is TGCGCCAGCAGCCCAGGATGGGAGGGGAACGAGCAGTACTTC. This sequence encodes CASSPGWEGNEQYF. Recombination connected TRBV5-1 to TRBJ2-7; 7 central bases correspond to TRBD2. From its cysteine to its phenylalanine, the CDR3 spans 14 amino acids. The CDR3 DNA has 42 bases and is translated from base 1. V has 4 bases trimmed and J has 5 bases trimmed; junction bases matching no gene number 9. The germline V gene supplies CDR1 SGHRS and CDR2 YFSETQ.